This is a list of T cell receptor beta chains from one sample in a study of OX40 agonist ivuxolimab in advanced cancers. Using immunoSEQ multiplex PCR, the repertoire was profiled, and TCRdb retains in-frame clones only, with some absent. The data hold over 60,000 clones, with around 89% observed a single time. The specimen comprised CD4+ or CD8+ T cells sorted from blood, sampled in a trial of the OX40 agonist ivuxolimab. These receptors were collected from an adult with an advanced solid tumor such as melanoma, head and neck, liver or kidney cancer. Each CDR3 is given with its conserved first and last residue. The D gene is left open where the match is weak. The size of a clone is reported for some rows only, either as once, few or many, or as a class for expanded clones.

V: TRBV11-2; size: .; J: TRBJ2-3; D: .; CDR3: CASSFQGLGTDTQYF; DNA: TGTGCCAGCAGCTTTCAGGGGTTGGGCACAGATACGCAGTATTTT
V: TRBV2; size: .; J: TRBJ2-2; D: TRBD1; CDR3: CASVGTANTGELFF; DNA: TGTGCCAGCGTTGGGACAGCGAACACCGGGGAGCTGTTTTTT
V: TRBV5-6; size: .; J: TRBJ1-1; D: TRBD1; CDR3: CASSQRGQENTEAFF; DNA: TGTGCCAGCAGCCAGCGGGGACAGGAGAACACTGAAGCTTTCTTT
V: TRBV6-5; size: few; J: TRBJ2-3; D: .; CDR3: CASSYTGDTQYF; DNA: TGTGCCAGCAGTTATACAGGAGATACGCAGTATTTT
V: TRBV5-5; size: .; J: TRBJ1-1; D: .; CDR3: CASSLEATRWTEAFF; DNA: TGTGCCAGCAGCTTAGAGGCCACAAGATGGACTGAAGCTTTCTTT
V: TRBV28; size: .; J: TRBJ1-2; D: .; CDR3: CASSPGYGYTF; DNA: TGTGCCAGCAGCCCAGGCTATGGCTACACCTTC
V: TRBV9; size: .; J: TRBJ1-2; D: TRBD1; CDR3: CASSPGQGAGGYTF; DNA: TGTGCCAGCAGCCCGGGACAGGGGGCCGGTGGCTACACCTTC
V: TRBV6-5; size: .; J: TRBJ1-3; D: .; CDR3: CASSPLYSGNTIYF; DNA: TGTGCCAGCAGTCCACTGTACTCTGGAAACACCATATATTTT
V: TRBV19; size: .; J: TRBJ1-1; D: .; CDR3: CASSGSTNTEAFF; DNA: TGTGCCAGCTCAGGGTCGACGAACACTGAAGCTTTCTTT
V: TRBV9; size: few; J: TRBJ1-2; D: .; CDR3: CASSTFEGRSYGYTF; DNA: TGTGCCAGCAGCACCTTTGAAGGGAGGTCCTATGGCTACACCTTC
V: TRBV5-4; size: .; J: TRBJ2-3; D: TRBD2; CDR3: CASSSPGLAGEDTQYF; DNA: TGTGCCAGCAGCTCCCCGGGACTAGCGGGAGAAGATACGCAGTATTTT
V: TRBV12-2; size: .; J: TRBJ1-4; D: .; CDR3: CASRYKGVGQRDEKLFF; DNA: TGTGCAAGTCGCTACAAAGGTGTGGGACAGCGGGATGAAAAACTGTTTTTT
V: TRBV6-6; size: once; J: TRBJ2-3; D: .; CDR3: CASSKQSGSDTQYF; DNA: TGTGCCAGCAGTAAACAAAGCGGTTCAGATACGCAGTATTTT
V: TRBV18; size: .; J: TRBJ2-7; D: .; CDR3: CASSPVSSSYEQYF; DNA: TGTGCCAGCTCACCAGTGAGTAGCTCCTACGAGCAGTACTTC
V: TRBV29-1; size: .; J: TRBJ2-5; D: TRBD1; CDR3: CSVDRGHETQYF; DNA: TGCAGCGTTGACAGGGGGCACGAGACCCAGTACTTC
V: TRBV5-1; size: once; J: TRBJ2-7; D: .; CDR3: CASRPKRQYF; DNA: TGCGCCAGCAGACCCAAGCGGCAGTACTTC
V: TRBV30; size: .; J: TRBJ1-1; D: TRBD1; CDR3: CAWRGQGVTNTEAFF; DNA: TGTGCCTGGAGAGGACAGGGGGTGACGAACACTGAAGCTTTCTTT
V: TRBV27; size: .; J: TRBJ1-2; D: TRBD1; CDR3: CASSSSQGRRYGYTF; DNA: TGTGCCAGCAGTTCTTCACAGGGGCGGAGGTATGGCTACACCTTC
V: TRBV19; size: .; J: TRBJ2-3; D: TRBD1; CDR3: CASSIEGQGTDTQYF; DNA: TGTGCCAGTAGTATCGAGGGACAGGGGACAGATACGCAGTATTTT
V: TRBV7-8; size: .; J: TRBJ2-3; D: .; CDR3: CASSLGPSTDTQYF; DNA: TGTGCCAGCAGCTTGGGCCCAAGCACAGATACGCAGTATTTT
V: TRBV5-1; size: .; J: TRBJ2-3; D: .; CDR3: CASSFREGTDTQYF; DNA: TGCGCCAGCAGCTTTAGGGAAGGCACAGATACGCAGTATTTT
V: TRBV30; size: .; J: TRBJ2-5; D: TRBD2; CDR3: CAWRGGSETQYF; DNA: TGTGCCTGGAGGGGGGGGTCCGAGACCCAGTACTTC
V: TRBV7-9; size: few; J: TRBJ1-2; D: TRBD1; CDR3: CASSVGTGRIGYTF; DNA: TGTGCCAGCAGCGTTGGGACAGGGCGTATAGGCTACACCTTC
V: TRBV7-2; size: .; J: TRBJ1-5; D: .; CDR3: CASSLQNQPQHF; DNA: TGTGCCAGCAGCTTACAAAATCAGCCCCAGCATTTT
V: TRBV4-2; size: .; J: TRBJ1-2; D: .; CDR3: CASSQDQADYGYTF; DNA: TGTGCCAGCAGCCAAGATCAGGCGGACTATGGCTACACCTTC
V: TRBV28; size: .; J: TRBJ2-5; D: .; CDR3: CASDEGASETQYF; DNA: TGTGCCAGCGACGAGGGTGCATCCGAGACCCAGTACTTC
V: TRBV5-4; size: .; J: TRBJ1-1; D: .; CDR3: CASSLAPGRGMNTEAFF; DNA: TGTGCCAGCAGCTTGGCCCCCGGGAGGGGTATGAACACTGAAGCTTTCTTT
V: TRBV19; size: .; J: TRBJ1-2; D: TRBD1; CDR3: CASTTYRGYGYTF; DNA: TGTGCCAGTACCACCTACAGGGGGTATGGCTACACCTTC
V: TRBV18; size: .; J: TRBJ2-1; D: TRBD2; CDR3: CASSPSVAGENEQFF; DNA: TGTGCCAGCTCACCCTCGGTAGCGGGAGAGAATGAGCAGTTCTTC
V: TRBV7-9; size: .; J: TRBJ2-1; D: TRBD2; CDR3: CASSLVTGTSGAYNEQFF; DNA: TGTGCCAGCAGCTTAGTTACCGGGACTAGCGGGGCCTACAATGAGCAGTTCTTC
V: TRBV11-3; size: .; J: TRBJ2-3; D: .; CDR3: CASSGSGSPDTQYF; DNA: TGTGCCAGCAGCGGTTCAGGATCGCCAGATACGCAGTATTTT
V: TRBV6-4; size: .; J: TRBJ1-1; D: .; CDR3: CASSPGVNTEAFF; DNA: TGTGCCAGCAGCCCAGGGGTGAACACTGAAGCTTTCTTT
V: TRBV29-1; size: .; J: TRBJ1-2; D: TRBD1; CDR3: CSAGQGSDYGYTF; DNA: TGCAGCGCCGGACAGGGGAGCGACTATGGCTACACCTTC
V: TRBV2; size: .; J: TRBJ2-6; D: .; CDR3: CASSSSSGANVLTF; DNA: TGTGCCAGCAGTTCGAGCTCTGGGGCCAACGTCCTGACTTTC
V: TRBV5-1; size: .; J: TRBJ1-2; D: TRBD1; CDR3: CASSFRTGSLEYGYTF; DNA: TGCGCCAGCAGCTTTCGGACAGGGTCCCTAGAATATGGCTACACCTTC
V: TRBV15; size: .; J: TRBJ2-1; D: .; CDR3: CATSRGAFNEQFF; DNA: TGTGCCACCAGCAGGGGGGCGTTCAATGAGCAGTTCTTC
V: TRBV5-6; size: .; J: TRBJ1-1; D: TRBD1; CDR3: CASSLGDRGRGTEAFF; DNA: TGTGCCAGCAGCTTGGGGGACAGGGGGCGGGGCACTGAAGCTTTCTTT
V: TRBV7-9; size: .; J: TRBJ2-3; D: .; CDR3: CASSLVYQDTQYF; DNA: TGTGCCAGCAGCTTAGTCTATCAGGATACGCAGTATTTT
V: TRBV9; size: .; J: TRBJ2-1; D: .; CDR3: CASSPMGAGPYNEQFF; DNA: TGTGCCAGCAGCCCTATGGGGGCAGGGCCCTACAATGAGCAGTTCTTC
V: TRBV6-1; size: .; J: TRBJ1-5; D: .; CDR3: CASILQGPSNQPQHF; DNA: TGTGCCAGCATTTTGCAGGGGCCGAGCAATCAGCCCCAGCATTTT
V: TRBV7-6; size: .; J: TRBJ2-3; D: .; CDR3: CASSLGGLDTQYF; DNA: TGTGCCAGCAGCTTAGGGGGGTTAGATACGCAGTATTTT